This TCR beta chain was recorded in a study of post-analysis software for immune sequencing data. Study summary: The cohort encompassed relapsing-remitting, secondary progressive and progressive-relapsing multiple sclerosis disease courses.

Presence of unique molecular identifiers characterized the TCR beta cDNA libraries. TCRdb re-called the PCR reads through MiXCR, storing one row per CDR3 protein. The data hold approximately 630,000 distinct CDR3 sequences, with 59% observed a single time. Regarding the study as a whole: The study found TRBV5-6, TRBV5-1 and TRBV20-1 among a handful of TRBV segments more frequent in patients than controls. Clustering by F measure revealed strong co-clustering among samples prepared together in one batch. In multiple sclerosis, normalized Chao1 diversity was significantly below that of controls.

This clonotype was detected only a few times. Antigen unknown. CDR1 is SGHRS and CDR2 is YFSETQ in the germline V gene. This CDR3 region has 13 residues. V was pared by 4 bases and J by 5 bases, with 12 bases between. The material sequenced was blood. This clonotype was sampled from a girl aged 2-15 years with multiple sclerosis. The chain links TRBV5-1 to TRBJ1-2; possibly TRBD1 for D (6 bases). Here the CDR3 DNA reads TGCGCCAGCAGCCTTGCAGGGGAATATGGCTACACCTTC. This sequence encodes CASSLAGEYGYTF.